These T cell receptor beta chains were read from a single sample in a study of blood T cell repertoires in COVID-19. Generated by immunoSEQ multiplex PCR, the TCRdb table keeps only in-frame clones and is missing some. The data contain some 330,000 clones, approximately 89% of them singletons. The specimen sequenced was PBMCs or T cells enriched from blood (not recorded which). These receptors were taken from a man aged 35-49 years in a cohort exposed to, infected with or recovered from COVID-19 (not recorded which). Each CDR3 is given with its conserved first and last residue. The D gene is left open where the match is weak. The size of a clone is reported for some rows only, either as once, few or many, or as a class for expanded clones.

TRBV18,TRBJ2-2,TRBD2,.,CASSPAGGPDTGELFF,TGTGCCAGCTCACCAGCGGGAGGGCCCGACACCGGGGAGCTGTTTTTT
TRBV28,TRBJ2-7,.,.,CASSLTWGQGTF,.
TRBV5-1,TRBJ1-2,TRBD1,.,CASSPGQGVSANYGYTF,TGCGCCAGCAGCCCGGGACAGGGGGTGTCAGCTAACTATGGCTACACCTTC
TRBV6-5,TRBJ2-7,.,.,CASSYMTTYEQYF,TGTGCCAGCAGTTACATGACTACCTACGAGCAGTACTTC
TRBV29-1,TRBJ1-2,TRBD1,few,CSVVAGTDHGYTF,TGCAGCGTCGTGGCCGGGACAGACCATGGCTACACCTTC
TRBV19,TRBJ1-2,TRBD1,.,CASKTGGNYGYTF,TGTGCCAGTAAGACAGGGGGCAACTATGGCTACACCTTC
TRBV2,TRBJ2-5,TRBD1,.,CASTPGQGEGTQYF,TGTGCCAGCACCCCAGGACAGGGTGAAGGGACCCAGTACTTC
TRBV6-2/TRBV6-3,TRBJ1-1,.,.,CASSLGGNHAEAFF,TGTGCCAGCAGTTTGGGCGGGAACCACGCTGAAGCTTTCTTT
TRBV7-9,TRBJ1-4,.,.,CASNPRDEKLFF,TGTGCCAGCAACCCCAGGGATGAAAAACTGTTTTTT
TRBV10-2,TRBJ2-3,.,.,CASSEAGITDTQYF,TGCGCCAGCAGCGAGGCGGGGATCACAGATACGCAGTATTTT
TRBV28,TRBJ1-5,.,.,CASSARDWGNQPQHF,TGTGCCAGCAGTGCCCGGGACTGGGGCAATCAGCCCCAGCATTTT
TRBV28,TRBJ2-2,TRBD2,.,CASSLWGGSGELFF,TGTGCCAGCAGTTTATGGGGGGGGTCGGGAGAGCTGTTTTTT
TRBV27,TRBJ2-2,TRBD2,few,CASSLLLATNTGELFF,TGTGCCAGCAGTTTATTACTAGCGACTAACACCGGGGAGCTGTTTTTT
TRBV5-1,TRBJ2-7,.,.,CASSLAGGPSYEQYF,TGCGCCAGCAGCTTGGCCGGGGGGCCTTCCTACGAGCAGTACTTC
TRBV21-1,TRBJ2-7,.,.,CASSKREAGGLEQYF,TGTGCCAGCAGCAAAAGAGAAGCGGGAGGGCTCGAGCAGTACTTC
TRBV3-1/TRBV3-2,TRBJ1-6,.,.,CASSQPQGNSPLHF,TGTGCCAGCAGCCAACCACAGGGAAACTCACCCCTCCACTTT
TRBV6-5,TRBJ1-2,.,few,CASGDSRGTIGGYTF,TGTGCCAGCGGGGACTCGAGGGGAACTATTGGTGGCTACACCTTC
TRBV7-9,TRBJ1-2,.,.,CASSDLTAYHGYTF,TGTGCCAGCAGCGACCTGACAGCCTACCATGGCTACACCTTC
TRBV28,TRBJ2-5,.,.,CASTKGDQETQYF,TGTGCCAGCACAAAGGGGGATCAGGAGACCCAGTACTTC
TRBV24-1,TRBJ2-5,.,once,CATSDSYQETQYF,TGTGCCACCAGTGATTCGTACCAAGAGACCCAGTACTTC
TRBV28,TRBJ1-1,.,.,CASSWRSEAFF,TGTGCCAGCAGCTGGCGGTCTGAAGCTTTCTTT
TRBV6-5,TRBJ2-7,.,.,CASSYRGEEQYF,TGTGCCAGCAGTTACAGGGGTGAAGAGCAGTACTTC
TRBV30,TRBJ2-5,.,.,CAWTTVRKTQYF,TGTGCCTGGACTACGGTGCGGAAGACCCAGTACTTC
TRBV5-4,TRBJ1-6,TRBD1,.,CASSVQGAARPLHF,TGTGCCAGCAGCGTTCAGGGGGCGGCGAGACCCCTCCACTTT
TRBV28,TRBJ2-5,TRBD2,.,CASSSGLAGGHLERETQYF,TGTGCCAGCAGTTCGGGACTAGCGGGAGGGCACCTTGAGAGAGAGACCCAGTACTTC
TRBV3-1/TRBV3-2,TRBJ1-4,TRBD1,.,CASSQGGGQGDEKLFF,TGTGCCAGCAGCCAAGGTGGGGGACAGGGAGATGAAAAACTGTTTTTT
TRBV6-5,TRBJ2-3,TRBD2,.,CASSRSGRSTDTQYF,TGTGCCAGCAGTAGGAGCGGGAGGAGCACAGATACGCAGTATTTT
TRBV2,TRBJ1-5,TRBD1,few,CASSDQGVGNQPQHF,TGTGCCAGCAGTGATCAGGGGGTGGGCAATCAGCCCCAGCATTTT
TRBV24-1,TRBJ2-5,.,.,CATSDGRGETQYF,TGTGCCACCAGTGATGGAAGGGGAGAGACCCAGTACTTC
TRBV6-5,TRBJ2-1,.,.,CASSRGQNNEQFF,TGTGCCAGCAGCCGTGGACAGAACAATGAGCAGTTCTTC
TRBV27,TRBJ1-5,.,.,CASSGSVGQPQHF,TGTGCCAGCAGTGGCAGCGTCGGGCAGCCCCAGCATTTT
TRBV30,TRBJ2-3,TRBD2,.,CAWSASGRLEDTQYF,TGTGCCTGGAGTGCTAGCGGAAGGCTTGAGGATACGCAGTATTTT
TRBV19,TRBJ2-2,TRBD2,.,CASSIDGLAEGELFF,TGTGCCAGTAGTATAGATGGACTAGCGGAAGGGGAGCTGTTTTTT
TRBV18,TRBJ2-7,TRBD2,.,CASSDSPGLAIEQYF,TGTGCCAGCTCAGACTCTCCGGGACTAGCGATCGAGCAGTACTTC
TRBV19,TRBJ2-7,.,.,CASIPNQGQVYEQYF,TGTGCCAGTATTCCGAATCAGGGCCAGGTCTACGAGCAGTACTTC
TRBV11-3,TRBJ2-3,.,.,CASSLSTSADTQYF,TGTGCCAGCAGCTTAAGTACTAGTGCAGATACGCAGTATTTT
TRBV6-2/TRBV6-3,TRBJ2-6,TRBD2,.,CASSSGTTLLGANVLTF,TGTGCCAGCAGTTCCGGGACTACCCTTCTAGGGGCCAACGTCCTGACTTTC